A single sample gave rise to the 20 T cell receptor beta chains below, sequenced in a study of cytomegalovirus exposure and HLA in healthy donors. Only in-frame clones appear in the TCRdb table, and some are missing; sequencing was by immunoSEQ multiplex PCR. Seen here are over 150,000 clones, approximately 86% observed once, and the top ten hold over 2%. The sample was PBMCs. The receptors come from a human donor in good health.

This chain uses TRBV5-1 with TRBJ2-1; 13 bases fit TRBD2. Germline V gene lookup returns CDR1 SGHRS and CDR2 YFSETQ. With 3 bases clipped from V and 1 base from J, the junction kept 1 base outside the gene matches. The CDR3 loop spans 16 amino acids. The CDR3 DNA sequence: TGCGCCAGCAGCTGGACTAGCGGGAGTTCCTACAATGAGCAGTTCTTC. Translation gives CASSWTSGSSYNEQFF.

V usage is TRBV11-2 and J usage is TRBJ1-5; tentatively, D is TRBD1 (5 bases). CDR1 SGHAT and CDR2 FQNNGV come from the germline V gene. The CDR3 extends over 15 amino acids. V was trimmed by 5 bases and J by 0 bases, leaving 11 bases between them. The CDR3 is CASSPDSFSNQPQHF. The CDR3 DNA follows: TGTGCCAGCAGCCCCGACAGTTTTAGCAATCAGCCCCAGCATTTT.

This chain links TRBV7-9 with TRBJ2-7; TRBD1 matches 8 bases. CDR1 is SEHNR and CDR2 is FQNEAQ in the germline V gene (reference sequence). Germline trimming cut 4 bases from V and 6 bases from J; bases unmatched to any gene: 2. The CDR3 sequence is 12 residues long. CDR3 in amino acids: CASSSDRGEQYF. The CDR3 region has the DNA TGTGCCAGCAGCTCCGACAGGGGCGAGCAGTACTTC.

CDR3 coding DNA: TGTGCCAGCAGCTTAATTCCAGGGTCTGGAAACACCATATATTTT. This sequence encodes CASSLIPGSGNTIYF. The chain is built from TRBV7-3 and TRBJ1-3; tentatively, D is TRBD1 (5 bases). This CDR3 contains 15 residues. The V and J ends lost 1 base and 1 base respectively, with 8 bases between them. CDR1 is SGHTA, CDR2 FQGTGA, per germline.

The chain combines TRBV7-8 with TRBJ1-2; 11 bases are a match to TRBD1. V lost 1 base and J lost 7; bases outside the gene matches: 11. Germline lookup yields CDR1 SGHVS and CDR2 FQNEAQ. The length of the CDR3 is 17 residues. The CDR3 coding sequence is TGTGCCAGCAGCTTAGTGGGTGAGGACAGGGGGCTCAGTGGCTACACCTTC. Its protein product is CASSLVGEDRGLSGYTF.

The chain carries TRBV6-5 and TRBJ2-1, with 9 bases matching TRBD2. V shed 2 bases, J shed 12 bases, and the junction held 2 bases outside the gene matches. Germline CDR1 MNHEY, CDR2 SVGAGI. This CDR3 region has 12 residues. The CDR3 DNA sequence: TGTGCCAGCAGTTACGTAGCGGGAGTGCAGTTCTTC. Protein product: CASSYVAGVQFF.

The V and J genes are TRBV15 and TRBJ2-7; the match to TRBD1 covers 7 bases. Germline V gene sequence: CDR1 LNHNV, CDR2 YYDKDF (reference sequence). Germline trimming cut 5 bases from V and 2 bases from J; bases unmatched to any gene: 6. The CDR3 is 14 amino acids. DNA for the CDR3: TGTGCCACCAGCTCACAGACAGGGCCCTACGAGCAGTACTTC. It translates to CATSSQTGPYEQYF.

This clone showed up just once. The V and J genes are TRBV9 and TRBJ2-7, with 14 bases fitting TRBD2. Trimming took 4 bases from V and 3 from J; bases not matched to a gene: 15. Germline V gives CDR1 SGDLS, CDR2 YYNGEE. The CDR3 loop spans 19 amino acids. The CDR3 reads CASSPRRERGTSGSYEQYF. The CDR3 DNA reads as TGTGCCAGCAGCCCCCGTCGGGAGAGGGGGACTAGCGGGAGCTACGAGCAGTACTTC.

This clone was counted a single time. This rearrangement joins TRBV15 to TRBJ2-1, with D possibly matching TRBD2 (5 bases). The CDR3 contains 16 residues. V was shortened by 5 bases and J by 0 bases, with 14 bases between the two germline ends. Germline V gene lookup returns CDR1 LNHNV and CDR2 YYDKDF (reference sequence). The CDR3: CATSGRAVPSYNEQFF. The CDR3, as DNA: TGTGCCACCAGCGGCAGAGCGGTCCCCTCCTACAATGAGCAGTTCTTC.

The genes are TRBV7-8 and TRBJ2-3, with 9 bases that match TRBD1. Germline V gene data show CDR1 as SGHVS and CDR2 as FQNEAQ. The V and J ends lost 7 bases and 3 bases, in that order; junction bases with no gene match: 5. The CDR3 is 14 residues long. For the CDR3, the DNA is TGTGCCAGCAAACAGGGGGCGAGGACAGATACGCAGTATTTT. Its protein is CASKQGARTDTQYF.

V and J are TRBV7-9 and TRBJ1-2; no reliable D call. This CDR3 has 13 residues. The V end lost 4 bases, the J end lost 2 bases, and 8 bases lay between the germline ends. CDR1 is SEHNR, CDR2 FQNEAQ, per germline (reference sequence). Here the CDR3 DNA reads TGTGCCAGCAGCTCCTACTGGAACTATGGCTACACCTTC. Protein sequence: CASSSYWNYGYTF.

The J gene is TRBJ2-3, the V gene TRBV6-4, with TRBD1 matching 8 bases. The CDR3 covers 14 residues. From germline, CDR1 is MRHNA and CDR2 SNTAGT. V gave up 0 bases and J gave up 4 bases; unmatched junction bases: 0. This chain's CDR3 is CASSDSQGADTQYF. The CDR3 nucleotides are TGTGCCAGCAGTGACTCACAGGGGGCAGATACGCAGTATTTT.

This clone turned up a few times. The CDR3 loop reads CASSVGGQGTNTIYF. The CDR3 DNA follows: TGTGCCAGCAGCGTAGGAGGACAGGGAACAAACACCATATATTTT. This sequence joins TRBV9 and TRBJ1-3; 8 positions agree with TRBD1. V trimming: 0 bases; J trimming: 6 bases; junction bases outside the gene matches: 5. Germline CDR1 is SGDLS and CDR2 is YYNGEE. The CDR3 is 15 amino acids.

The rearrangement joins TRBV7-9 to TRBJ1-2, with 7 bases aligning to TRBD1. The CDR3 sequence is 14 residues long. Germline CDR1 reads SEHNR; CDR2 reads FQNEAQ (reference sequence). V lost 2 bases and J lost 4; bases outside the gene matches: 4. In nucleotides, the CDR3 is TGTGCCAGCAGCTTAACAGGGGATACCTATGGCTACACCTTC. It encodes CASSLTGDTYGYTF.

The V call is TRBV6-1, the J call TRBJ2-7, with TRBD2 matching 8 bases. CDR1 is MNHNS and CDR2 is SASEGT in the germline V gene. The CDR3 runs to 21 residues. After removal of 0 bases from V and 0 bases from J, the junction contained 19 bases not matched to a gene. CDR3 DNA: TGTGCCAGCAGTGAAGCGGATTATTTCCGCTCTAGCGGGCTGAGCTCCTACGAGCAGTACTTC. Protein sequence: CASSEADYFRSSGLSSYEQYF.

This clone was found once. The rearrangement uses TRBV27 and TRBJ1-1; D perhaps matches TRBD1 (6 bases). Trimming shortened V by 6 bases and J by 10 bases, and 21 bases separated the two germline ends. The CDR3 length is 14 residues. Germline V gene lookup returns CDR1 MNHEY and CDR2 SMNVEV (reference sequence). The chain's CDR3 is CASSPWGGQTTAFF. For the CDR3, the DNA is TGTGCCAGCAGCCCCTGGGGGGGCCAAACGACAGCTTTCTTT.

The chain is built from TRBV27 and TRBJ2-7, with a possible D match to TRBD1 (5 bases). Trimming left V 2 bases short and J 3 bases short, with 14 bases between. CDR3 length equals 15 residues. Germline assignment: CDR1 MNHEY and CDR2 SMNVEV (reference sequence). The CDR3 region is CASSLRPGMGYEQYF. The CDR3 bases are TGTGCCAGCAGTTTACGACCAGGGATGGGCTACGAGCAGTACTTC.

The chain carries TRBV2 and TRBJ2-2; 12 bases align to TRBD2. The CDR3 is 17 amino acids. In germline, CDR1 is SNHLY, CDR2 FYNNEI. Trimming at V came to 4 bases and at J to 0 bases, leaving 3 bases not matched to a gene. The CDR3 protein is CASSVLAGGPNTGELFF. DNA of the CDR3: TGTGCCAGCAGTGTACTAGCGGGAGGCCCGAACACCGGGGAGCTGTTTTTT.

In nucleotides, the CDR3 is TGTGCCAGCAGTAATGACAGGGAAGTCATGAACACTGAAGCTTTCTTT. Protein: CASSNDREVMNTEAFF. The chain has TRBV28 and TRBJ1-1, with TRBD1 matching over 7 bases. Germline V gene data show CDR1 as MDHEN and CDR2 as SYDVKM. V trimming: 5 bases; J trimming: 0 bases; junction bases outside the gene matches: 9. The CDR3 sequence is 16 residues long.

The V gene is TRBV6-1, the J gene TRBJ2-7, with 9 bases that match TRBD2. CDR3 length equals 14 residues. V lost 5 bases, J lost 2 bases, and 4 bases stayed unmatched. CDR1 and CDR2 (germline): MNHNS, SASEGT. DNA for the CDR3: TGTGCCAGCAGTTTAACTAGCGGGCCCTACGAGCAGTACTTC. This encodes CASSLTSGPYEQYF.